This T cell receptor (beta chain) was sequenced during a study of blood T cells in healthy people across ages. General study results and limits: Across samples, TCR beta diversity tracked strongly with naive T cell percentage. Long-lived donors exceeded aged donors in naive CD4+ cells and diversity. The fall in TCR beta diversity per million T cells was roughly linear with age.

Each sample provided at least 5.5 micrograms of extracted total RNA. A second PCR of roughly 7 to 11 cycles used a sample-barcoded 5' primer and a J-beta primer mix. TCRdb analysed the 5' RACE reads with MiXCR anew, one entry per CDR3 protein. The sample contains about a million distinct CDR3 sequences, approximately 38% of which appear only once. Points on this clonotype: Its antigen is currently unknown.

The germline gives CDR1 SQVTM, CDR2 ANQGSEA. This CDR3 comprises 17 residues. V lost 2 bases to trimming and J lost 6 bases; unmatched junction nucleotides: 16. The chain combines TRBV29-1 with TRBJ2-1; 7 nucleotides align to TRBD2. Material: blood. This receptor was taken from a man aged 18 to 29 in good health. CDR3 sequence reads: CSVEWLGAPSGGNEQFF. CDR3 sequence (DNA): TGCAGCGTTGAATGGCTTGGAGCTCCTTCGGGGGGCAATGAGCAGTTCTTC.